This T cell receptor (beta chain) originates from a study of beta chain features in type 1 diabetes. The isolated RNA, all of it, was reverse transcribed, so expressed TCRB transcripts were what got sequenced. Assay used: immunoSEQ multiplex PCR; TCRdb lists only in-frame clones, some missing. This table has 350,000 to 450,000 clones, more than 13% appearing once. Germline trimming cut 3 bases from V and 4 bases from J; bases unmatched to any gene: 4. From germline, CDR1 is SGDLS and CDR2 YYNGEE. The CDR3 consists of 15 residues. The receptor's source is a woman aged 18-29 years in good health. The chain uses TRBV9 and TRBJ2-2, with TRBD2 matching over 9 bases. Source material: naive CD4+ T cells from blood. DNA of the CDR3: TGTGCCAGCAGCGAGACTAGCGGAGCCACCGGGGAGCTGTTTTTT. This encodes CASSETSGATGELFF.